This T cell receptor (beta chain) was retrieved from a study of T cell changes during pregnancy in multiple sclerosis. TCRdb's table, derived via immunoSEQ multiplex PCR, lists solely in-frame clones and lacks some. Of 30,000 to 40,000 clones in the sample, 88% were seen once. The CDR3 sequence is 13 residues long. Trimming at V came to 1 base and at J to 9 bases, leaving 3 bases not matched to a gene. CDR1 and CDR2 from the germline V gene are MRHNA and SNTAGT. This chain joins TRBV6-4 and TRBJ2-1; 7 bases line up with TRBD2. The sample consisted of CD8+ T cells from peripheral blood mononuclear cells, taken in the third trimester of pregnancy. This clonotype originated in a female donor with multiple sclerosis, enrolled in a pregnancy study. CDR3 protein: CASSDWEGGEQFF. Written as DNA, the CDR3 is TGTGCCAGCAGTGACTGGGAGGGCGGTGAGCAGTTCTTC.